This TCR beta chain was identified in a study of T-cell reconstitution after alpha-beta-depleted transplantation in children. Library preparation (for TCRbeta) was performed with unique molecular identifiers. MiXCR, applied by TCRdb to the PCR reads, yields one record per CDR3 protein. This sample has about 410,000 distinct CDR3 sequences, with about a fifth found just once. The CDR3 runs to 19 residues. Trimming took 0 bases from V and 4 from J; bases not matched to a gene: 14. Per germline, CDR1 MNHEY and CDR2 SVGAGI. The TCR sequence derives from a human donor who donated a stem cell graft to a child with acute myeloid leukemia. Sequences were derived from PBMCs from the stem cell graft donor, sampled from the stem cell graft. The chain employs TRBV6-5 and TRBJ2-1; 8 bases match TRBD2. The CDR3 loop reads CASSYSLVYAGGGYNEQFF. CDR3 coding DNA: TGTGCCAGCAGTTACTCGCTGGTATACGCGGGAGGCGGGTACAATGAGCAGTTCTTC.